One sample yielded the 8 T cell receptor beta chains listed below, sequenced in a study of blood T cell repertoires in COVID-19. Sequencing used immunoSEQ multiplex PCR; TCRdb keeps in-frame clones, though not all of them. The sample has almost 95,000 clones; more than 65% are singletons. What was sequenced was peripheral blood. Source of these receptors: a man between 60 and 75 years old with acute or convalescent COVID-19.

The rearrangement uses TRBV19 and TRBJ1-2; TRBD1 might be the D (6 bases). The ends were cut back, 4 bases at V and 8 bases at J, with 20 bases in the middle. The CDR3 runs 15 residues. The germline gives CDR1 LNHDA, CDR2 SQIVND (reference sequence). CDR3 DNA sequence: TGTGCCAGTAGTAGGCCGACAGGCTTTTTTTACGGCTACACCTTC. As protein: CASSRPTGFFYGYTF. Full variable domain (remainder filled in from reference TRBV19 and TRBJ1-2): DGGITQSPKYLFRKEGQNVTLSCEQNLNHDAMYWYRQDPGQGLRLIYYSQIVNDFQKGDIAEGYSVSREKKESFPLTVTSAQKNPTAFYLCASSRPTGFFYGYTFGSGTRLTVV.

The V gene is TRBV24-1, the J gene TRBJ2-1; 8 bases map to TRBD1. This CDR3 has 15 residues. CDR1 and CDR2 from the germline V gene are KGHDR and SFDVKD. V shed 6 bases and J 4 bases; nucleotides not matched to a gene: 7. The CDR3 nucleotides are TGTGCCACCAGTCACAGGGGGAAGGGGTACAATGAGCAGTTCTTC. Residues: CATSHRGKGYNEQFF.

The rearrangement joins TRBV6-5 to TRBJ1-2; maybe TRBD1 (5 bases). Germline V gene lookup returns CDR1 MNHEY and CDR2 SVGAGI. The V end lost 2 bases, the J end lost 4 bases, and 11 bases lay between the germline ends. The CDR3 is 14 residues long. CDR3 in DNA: TGTGCCAGCAGTTACGCGGGGGGAACCTATGGCTACACCTTC. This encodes CASSYAGGTYGYTF.

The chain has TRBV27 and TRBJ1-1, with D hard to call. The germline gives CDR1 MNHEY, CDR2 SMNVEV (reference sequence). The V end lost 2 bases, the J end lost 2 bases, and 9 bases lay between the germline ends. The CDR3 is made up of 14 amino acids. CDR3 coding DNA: TGTGCCAGCAGTTTAACGAGAACTAACACTGAAGCTTTCTTT. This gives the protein CASSLTRTNTEAFF.

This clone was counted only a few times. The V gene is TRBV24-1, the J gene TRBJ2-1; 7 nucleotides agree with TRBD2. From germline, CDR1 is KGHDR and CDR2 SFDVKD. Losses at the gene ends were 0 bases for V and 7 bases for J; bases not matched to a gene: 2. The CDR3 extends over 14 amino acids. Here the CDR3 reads CATSDLMGGNEQFF. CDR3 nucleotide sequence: TGTGCCACCAGTGATTTGATGGGGGGGAATGAGCAGTTCTTC.

The CDR3 loop is CASSPREAYGYTF. Written as DNA, the CDR3 is TGTGCCAGCAGTCCCAGGGAGGCCTATGGCTACACCTTC. This sequence joins TRBV7-6 and TRBJ1-2, with D perhaps TRBD1 (5 bases). The CDR3 spans 13 residues. Germline loops: CDR1 SGHVS, CDR2 FNYEAQ. V lost 6 bases to trimming and J lost 4 bases, with 12 bases between them.

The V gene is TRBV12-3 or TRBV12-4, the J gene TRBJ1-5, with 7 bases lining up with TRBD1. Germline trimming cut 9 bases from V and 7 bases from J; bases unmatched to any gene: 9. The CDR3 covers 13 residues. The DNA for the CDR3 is TGTGCCAGTAGTCTAGACAGGGTCCAGCCCCAGCATTTT. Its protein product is CASSLDRVQPQHF.

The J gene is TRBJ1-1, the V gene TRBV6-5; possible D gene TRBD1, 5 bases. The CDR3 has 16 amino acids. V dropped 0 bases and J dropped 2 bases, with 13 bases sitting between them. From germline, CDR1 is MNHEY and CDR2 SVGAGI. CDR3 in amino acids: CASSYSAGFFNTEAFF. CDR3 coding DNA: TGTGCCAGCAGTTACTCGGCAGGGTTTTTTAACACTGAAGCTTTCTTT.